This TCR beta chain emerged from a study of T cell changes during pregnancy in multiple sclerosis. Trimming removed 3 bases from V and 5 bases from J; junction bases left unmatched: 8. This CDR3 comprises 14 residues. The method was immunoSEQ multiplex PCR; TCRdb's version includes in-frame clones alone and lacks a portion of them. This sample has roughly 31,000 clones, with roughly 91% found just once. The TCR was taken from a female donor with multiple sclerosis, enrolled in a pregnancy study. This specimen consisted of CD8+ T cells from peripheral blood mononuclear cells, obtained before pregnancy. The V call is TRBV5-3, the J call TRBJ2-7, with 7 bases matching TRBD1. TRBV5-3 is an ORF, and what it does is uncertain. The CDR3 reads CARSSHPTGDEQYF. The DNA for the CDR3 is TGTGCCAGAAGCTCACATCCTACAGGGGACGAGCAGTACTTC.